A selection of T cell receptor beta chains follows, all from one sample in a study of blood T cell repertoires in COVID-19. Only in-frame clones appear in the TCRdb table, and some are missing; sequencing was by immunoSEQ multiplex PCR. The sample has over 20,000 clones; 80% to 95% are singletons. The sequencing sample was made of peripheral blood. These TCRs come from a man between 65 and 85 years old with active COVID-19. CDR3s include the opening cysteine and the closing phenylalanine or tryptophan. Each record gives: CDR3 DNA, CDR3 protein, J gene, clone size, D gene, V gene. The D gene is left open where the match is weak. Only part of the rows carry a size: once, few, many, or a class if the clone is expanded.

DNA: TGCGCCAGCAGCTTTGGGAGGGCGACGATGAACACTGAAGCTTTCTTT; CDR3: CASSFGRATMNTEAFF; J: TRBJ1-1; size: .; D: .; V: TRBV5-1
DNA: TGTGCCAGCAGCTTACGACTTTCAAGCTCCTACGAGCAGTACTTC; CDR3: CASSLRLSSSYEQYF; J: TRBJ2-7; size: .; D: .; V: TRBV7-2
DNA: TGTGCCAGCAGTTTGGCCGGGGGGTATGGCTACACCTTC; CDR3: CASSLAGGYGYTF; J: TRBJ1-2; size: .; D: .; V: TRBV12-3/TRBV12-4
DNA: TGTGCCATCAGTGAGTTCAGACAGGGAGAGACGGCTAATGAAAAACTGTTTTTT; CDR3: CAISEFRQGETANEKLFF; J: TRBJ1-4; size: .; D: TRBD1; V: TRBV10-3
DNA: TGCGCCAGCAGGCCGGGAGGGGGCTTCTACAATGAGCAGTTCTTC; CDR3: CASRPGGGFYNEQFF; J: TRBJ2-1; size: .; D: .; V: TRBV10-1
DNA: TGTGCCAGCAGGGAGGGCAGTAACTACGAGCAGTACTTC; CDR3: CASREGSNYEQYF; J: TRBJ2-7; size: .; D: .; V: TRBV5-4
DNA: TGTGCCACCTCTCACGCCCCTGCGGCTGAAGCTTTCTTT; CDR3: CATSHAPAAEAFF; J: TRBJ1-1; size: once; D: .; V: TRBV18
DNA: TGCGCCAGCAGCCAAGCACCGGGACAGGATTATGGCTACACCTTC; CDR3: CASSQAPGQDYGYTF; J: TRBJ1-2; size: .; D: TRBD1; V: TRBV4-1
DNA: TGTGCCAGCAGCTTTCTAAATGAGCAGTTCTTC; CDR3: CASSFLNEQFF; J: TRBJ2-1; size: .; D: .; V: TRBV5-8
DNA: TGTGCCAGCTCCTCGTCTGACAGGGGGCGGTCTAATGAAAAACTGTTTTTT; CDR3: CASSSSDRGRSNEKLFF; J: TRBJ1-4; size: .; D: TRBD1; V: TRBV7-9
DNA: TGTGCCAGTAGAGCGGACAGATACACTGAAGCTTTCTTT; CDR3: CASRADRYTEAFF; J: TRBJ1-1; size: .; D: .; V: TRBV19
DNA: TGTGCCAGCAGCGTAGCTACGAGTGCGGAGGGCACTGAAGCTTTCTTT; CDR3: CASSVATSAEGTEAFF; J: TRBJ1-1; size: .; D: .; V: TRBV9
DNA: TGTGCCAGCAGTCATGGATCGGGGGTTAGTGGCTACACCTTC; CDR3: CASSHGSGVSGYTF; J: TRBJ1-2; size: .; D: .; V: TRBV11-2
DNA: TGTGCCAGCATGACAGACTCCTACGAGCAGTACTTC; CDR3: CASMTDSYEQYF; J: TRBJ2-7; size: .; D: .; V: TRBV2
DNA: TGTGCCAGCTCACCAGGCAACAATCAGCCCCAGCATTTT; CDR3: CASSPGNNQPQHF; J: TRBJ1-5; size: .; D: .; V: TRBV18
DNA: TGTGCCTGGAGTGTAAAAGGGGACACTGAAGCTTTCTTT; CDR3: CAWSVKGDTEAFF; J: TRBJ1-1; size: .; D: .; V: TRBV30
DNA: TGTGCCAGCAGGGCCGGGACAGATTCCTACAATGAGCAGTTCTTC; CDR3: CASRAGTDSYNEQFF; J: TRBJ2-1; size: .; D: TRBD1; V: TRBV5-4
DNA: TGTGCCAGCTCACCAGGGAGGGAGACCCAGTACTTC; CDR3: CASSPGRETQYF; J: TRBJ2-5; size: .; D: .; V: TRBV18
DNA: TGTGCCAGCAGCTCTACTCGGGGGGACTTTACAGATACGCAGTATTTT; CDR3: CASSSTRGDFTDTQYF; J: TRBJ2-3; size: .; D: TRBD2; V: TRBV14
DNA: TGTGCCAGCAGTCCCCGACAGGGAACTTCACCCCTCCACTTT; CDR3: CASSPRQGTSPLHF; J: TRBJ1-6; size: few; D: TRBD1; V: TRBV27
DNA: TGTGCCAGCAGCTCTATAAGGGGGGAGGGCGATGGTGGCTACACCTTC; CDR3: CASSSIRGEGDGGYTF; J: TRBJ1-2; size: .; D: .; V: TRBV11-2
DNA: TGTGCCAGCAGTTCCCTTAGCGGGAGGGGAAGGTTCGACGAGCAGTACTTC; CDR3: CASSSLSGRGRFDEQYF; J: TRBJ2-7; size: .; D: TRBD2; V: TRBV28